The rows below give T cell receptor beta chains drawn from one sample of a study. TCRdb itself ran the 5' RACE reads through MiXCR, one entry per CDR3 protein. The top ten clones hold roughly 1.9% of a sample with tens of thousands of distinct CDR3 sequences, around 26% of them seen once. The specimen sequenced was naive CD4+ T cells sorted from blood. All receptors come from a female donor with breast cancer. The CDR3 runs from the conserved cysteine through the conserved F or W. Fields, in order: D gene, clone size, J gene, V gene, CDR3 protein, CDR3 DNA. D genes are given only for firm matches. Not every row has a clone size; where given, it reads once, few, many or a size class.

>TRBD1|.|TRBJ2-2|TRBV18
CASSPPTGHTGELFF
TGTGCCAGCTCACCGCCGACAGGGCACACCGGGGAGCTGTTTTTT
>.|.|TRBJ1-2|TRBV5-1
CASSLGGDGYTF
TGCGCCAGCAGCTTGGGTGGGGATGGCTACACCTTC
>.|.|TRBJ2-5|TRBV20-1
CSASKSSPGEEAQYF
TGCAGTGCTAGCAAGTCTAGCCCCGGAGAAGAGGCCCAGTACTTC
>TRBD2|few|TRBJ2-7|TRBV4-1
CASSQDEGLAGATYEQYF
TGCGCCAGCAGCCAAGACGAGGGACTAGCGGGGGCGACCTACGAGCAGTACTTC
>TRBD1|few|TRBJ1-2|TRBV28
CASSASGGIYGYTF
TGTGCCAGCAGTGCCTCAGGGGGAATCTATGGCTACACCTTC
>.|.|TRBJ2-1|TRBV20-1
CSASSTSSYNEQFF
TGCAGTGCTAGTAGTACTAGCTCCTACAATGAGCAGTTCTTC
>.|.|TRBJ1-3|TRBV7-2
CASRGVAGNTIYF
TGTGCCAGCAGAGGGGTAGCTGGAAACACCATATATTTT
>TRBD2|.|TRBJ2-7|TRBV9
CASSVVAGGLYSYEQYF
TGTGCCAGCAGCGTAGTAGCGGGGGGCCTGTACTCCTACGAGCAGTACTTC
>.|many|TRBJ2-7|TRBV27
CASSLFHQSPLSYEQYF
TGTGCCAGCAGTTTATTCCACCAGAGCCCTCTCTCCTACGAGCAGTACTTC
>.|.|TRBJ2-1|TRBV29-1
CSVTDPPRSPYNEQFF
TGCAGCGTCACAGATCCACCTCGATCCCCCTACAATGAGCAGTTCTTC
>.|many|TRBJ2-5|TRBV5-1
CASSERTEETQYF
TGCGCCAGCAGCGAGAGGACAGAAGAGACCCAGTACTTC
>TRBD1|.|TRBJ1-1|TRBV6-5
CASSYGQGGAEAFF
TGTGCCAGCAGTTACGGTCAGGGGGGAGCTGAAGCTTTCTTT
>.|few|TRBJ1-3|TRBV4-2
CASSQDRQASGNTIYF
TGTGCCAGCAGCCAAGACAGACAAGCCTCTGGAAACACCATATATTTT
>TRBD1|.|TRBJ1-2|TRBV6-5
CAARDRSDGYTF
TGTGCCGCTAGGGACAGGTCGGATGGCTACACCTTC
>.|.|TRBJ1-1|TRBV6-2/TRBV6-3
CASSYSAGGPENTEAFF
TGTGCCAGCAGTTACTCGGCGGGGGGGCCGGAGAACACTGAAGCTTTCTTT
>.|.|TRBJ2-4|TRBV7-2
CASSRSGLSKNIQYF
TGTGCCAGCAGCCGGAGTGGTTTGTCCAAAAACATTCAGTACTTC
>.|.|TRBJ1-4|TRBV4-1
CASSRTHGTAEKLFF
TGCGCCAGCAGCCGAACTCATGGGACTGCTGAAAAACTGTTTTTT
>.|.|TRBJ2-1|TRBV6-2/TRBV6-3
CASSQRAPEQFF
TGTGCCAGCTCCCAAAGAGCCCCCGAGCAGTTCTTC
>TRBD1|few|TRBJ2-2|TRBV2
CASSEQGVFGELFF
TGTGCCAGCTCAGAACAGGGGGTCTTCGGGGAGCTGTTTTTT
>.|.|TRBJ2-1|TRBV7-8
CASSARGLHNEQFF
TGTGCCAGCAGCGCCCGGGGCCTACACAATGAGCAGTTCTTC
>.|.|TRBJ1-1|TRBV12-3/TRBV12-4
CASRDTGYTEAFF
TGTGCCAGCAGAGACACAGGGTACACTGAAGCTTTCTTT
>.|.|TRBJ2-1|TRBV12-3/TRBV12-4
CASSLGRQQFF
TGTGCCAGCAGTTTAGGCAGGCAGCAGTTCTTC
>.|few|TRBJ1-4|TRBV6-5
CASSYSTARKLFF
TGTGCCAGCAGTTACTCGACAGCCCGGAAACTGTTTTTT
>TRBD2|few|TRBJ2-1|TRBV7-3
CASSLETFLSGGPHEQFF
TGTGCCAGCAGCTTAGAAACCTTTCTATCGGGAGGGCCGCATGAGCAGTTCTTC
>.|.|TRBJ1-1|TRBV9
CASGQMNTEAFF
TGTGCCAGCGGCCAGATGAACACTGAAGCTTTCTTT
>TRBD1|many|TRBJ1-3|TRBV2
CASRPQGPGNTIYF
TGTGCCAGCAGACCACAGGGGCCTGGAAACACCATATATTTT
>.|.|TRBJ1-6|TRBV20-1
CSARHTGSDSPLHF
TGCAGTGCTAGACATACAGGGTCCGATTCACCCCTCCACTTT
>TRBD1|.|TRBJ1-1|TRBV2
CASRPGTENTEAFF
TGTGCCAGCAGACCCGGGACAGAGAACACTGAAGCTTTCTTT
>.|.|TRBJ2-1|TRBV20-1
CSASGRNNEQFF
TGCAGTGCTAGCGGACGAAACAATGAGCAGTTCTTC
>.|.|TRBJ1-2|TRBV30
CAWSRGTYYGYTF
TGTGCCTGGAGCCGGGGCACCTACTATGGCTACACCTTC
>.|.|TRBJ2-3|TRBV7-8
CASSPRTTITDTQYF
TGTGCCAGCAGCCCGCGGACTACTATCACAGATACGCAGTATTTT
>.|.|TRBJ1-1|TRBV3-1
CASSRLAGGEATEAFF
TGTGCCAGCAGCCGGCTGGCGGGCGGTGAGGCCACTGAAGCTTTCTTT
>TRBD2|.|TRBJ2-2|TRBV2
CASSRGAGELFF
TGTGCCAGCAGTCGGGGGGCCGGGGAGCTGTTTTTT
>.|medium-sized|TRBJ2-5|TRBV7-2
CASSLVQETQYF
TGTGCCAGCAGCTTAGTTCAAGAGACCCAGTACTTC
>.|.|TRBJ1-3|TRBV4-2
CASSQVSGKGSGNTIYF
TGTGCCAGCAGCCAAGTTTCAGGGAAGGGGTCTGGAAACACCATATATTTT
>.|.|TRBJ2-5|TRBV6-5
CASSYSVGQETQYF
TGTGCCAGCAGTTACTCGGTCGGGCAAGAGACCCAGTACTTC
>TRBD2|few|TRBJ2-2|TRBV20-1
CSASASGRARTGELFF
TGCAGTGCCAGCGCTAGCGGGAGGGCCCGGACCGGGGAGCTGTTTTTT
>.|once|TRBJ2-5|TRBV7-2
CASSKDRNQETQYF
TGTGCCAGCAGCAAAGACAGGAACCAAGAGACCCAGTACTTC
>.|few|TRBJ2-1|TRBV29-1
CSVGGNSYNEQFF
TGCAGCGTTGGGGGCAACTCCTACAATGAGCAGTTCTTC
>.|.|TRBJ2-5|TRBV5-4
CASSSAAGTSGETQYF
TGTGCCAGCAGCTCGGCAGCCGGTACCTCGGGAGAGACCCAGTACTTC
>.|.|TRBJ2-4|TRBV3-1
CASSPRNLLAKNIQYF
TGTGCCAGCAGCCCTCGGAACCTCCTAGCCAAAAACATTCAGTACTTC
>.|.|TRBJ2-6|TRBV20-1
CSATAGAVSGANVLTF
TGCAGTGCTACGGCAGGGGCAGTGTCTGGGGCCAACGTCCTGACTTTC
>.|.|TRBJ1-2|TRBV5-6
CASSPPGGSNYGYTF
TGTGCCAGCAGCCCCCCAGGCGGGTCCAACTATGGCTACACCTTC
>.|.|TRBJ2-1|TRBV4-2
CASSQGSGSYNEQFF
TGTGCCAGCAGCCAAGGTTCCGGATCCTACAATGAGCAGTTCTTC
>.|.|TRBJ2-1|TRBV10-3
CAIREGATYNEQFF
TGTGCCATCAGGGAGGGGGCCACCTACAATGAGCAGTTCTTC
>TRBD1|.|TRBJ1-2|TRBV30
CAWNDREGYGYTF
TGTGCCTGGAATGACAGGGAGGGGTATGGCTACACCTTC
>TRBD1|.|TRBJ1-1|TRBV2
CASTGQGGGETEAFF
TGTGCCAGCACCGGACAGGGAGGTGGAGAGACTGAAGCTTTCTTT
>TRBD1|few|TRBJ2-1|TRBV12-3/TRBV12-4
CASSVRQGANTGWNEQFF
TGTGCCAGCAGCGTACGACAGGGGGCAAATACTGGGTGGAATGAGCAGTTCTTC
>TRBD1|few|TRBJ2-7|TRBV20-1
CSAKTRDRGSYEQYF
TGCAGTGCTAAAACCCGGGACAGGGGCTCCTACGAGCAGTACTTC
>.|few|TRBJ1-1|TRBV29-1
CSVEERWQGEAFF
TGCAGCGTTGAAGAGCGGTGGCAGGGGGAAGCTTTCTTT
>.|many|TRBJ2-3|TRBV12-3/TRBV12-4
CASSLQVWSTDTQYF
TGTGCCAGCAGTTTACAGGTTTGGAGCACAGATACGCAGTATTTT
>.|few|TRBJ2-7|TRBV20-1
CSAVTGIYEQYF
TGCAGTGCCGTAACAGGGATCTACGAGCAGTACTTC
>.|.|TRBJ1-1|TRBV6-2/TRBV6-3
CASSEAHNTEAFF
TGTGCCAGCAGTGAAGCTCACAACACTGAAGCTTTCTTT
>TRBD2|few|TRBJ2-3|TRBV10-2
CASSEGTSSDTQYF
TGCGCCAGCAGTGAAGGGACTAGCTCAGATACGCAGTATTTT
>.|many|TRBJ1-6|TRBV14
CASSQELRLPLHF
TGTGCCAGCAGCCAAGAATTGAGGTTGCCCCTCCACTTT